Ten or more counts support the clone carrying this T cell receptor beta chain. The data derive from a study of T-cell reconstitution after alpha-beta-depleted transplantation in children. For TCRbeta, the library was prepared with unique molecular identifiers. TCRdb used MiXCR to reprocess the PCR reads, holding one entry per CDR3 protein. In the table there are some 490,000 distinct CDR3 sequences, roughly an eighth of which are singletons. The sample was PBMCs from the stem cell graft donor, taken from the stem cell graft. The sequence derives from a human donor who donated a stem cell graft to a child with combined immunodeficiency.

The DNA for the CDR3 is TGTGCCAGCAGCCCAGGGGTCGGGGATGAAAAACTGTTTTTT. It codes for CASSPGVGDEKLFF. This chain joins TRBV27 and TRBJ1-4; a weak D match, TRBD1 (6 bases). CDR1 is MNHEY and CDR2 is SMNVEV in the germline V gene (reference sequence). There are 14 residues in the CDR3. V gave up 6 bases and J gave up 6 bases, with 14 bases separating them.